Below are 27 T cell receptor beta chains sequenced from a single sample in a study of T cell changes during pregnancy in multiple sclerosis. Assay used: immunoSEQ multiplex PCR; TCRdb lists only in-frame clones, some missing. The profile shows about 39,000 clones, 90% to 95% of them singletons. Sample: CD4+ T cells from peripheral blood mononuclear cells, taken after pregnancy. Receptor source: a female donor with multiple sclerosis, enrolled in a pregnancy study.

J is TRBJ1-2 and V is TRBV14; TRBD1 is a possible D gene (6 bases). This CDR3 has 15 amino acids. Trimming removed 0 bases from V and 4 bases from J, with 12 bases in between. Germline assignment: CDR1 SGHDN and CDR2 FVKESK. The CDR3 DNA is TGTGCCAGCAGCCAAGATGAGCAGGGGTTCTATGGCTACACCTTC. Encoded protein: CASSQDEQGFYGYTF.

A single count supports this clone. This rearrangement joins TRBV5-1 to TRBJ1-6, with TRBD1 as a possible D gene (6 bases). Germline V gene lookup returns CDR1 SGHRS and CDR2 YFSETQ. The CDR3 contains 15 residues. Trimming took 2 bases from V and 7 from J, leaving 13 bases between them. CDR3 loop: CASSLGTMGNSPLHF. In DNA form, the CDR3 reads TGCGCCAGCAGCTTAGGGACAATGGGAAATTCACCCCTCCACTTT.

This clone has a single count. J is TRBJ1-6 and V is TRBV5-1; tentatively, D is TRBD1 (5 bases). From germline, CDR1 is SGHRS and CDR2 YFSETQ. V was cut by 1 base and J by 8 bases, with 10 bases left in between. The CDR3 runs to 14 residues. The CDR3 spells CASSLSQGDSPLHF. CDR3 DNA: TGCGCCAGCAGCTTGAGCCAGGGCGATTCACCCCTCCACTTT.

CDR3: CASQGQAQREQYF. The CDR3 nucleotides are TGTGCCAGCCAGGGACAGGCTCAAAGGGAGCAGTACTTC. V and J are TRBV2 and TRBJ2-7; 8 bases line up with TRBD1. CDR1 SNHLY and CDR2 FYNNEI come from the germline V gene. The trim removed 8 bases at V and 7 bases at J, leaving 10 bases unmatched. The CDR3 runs to 13 residues.

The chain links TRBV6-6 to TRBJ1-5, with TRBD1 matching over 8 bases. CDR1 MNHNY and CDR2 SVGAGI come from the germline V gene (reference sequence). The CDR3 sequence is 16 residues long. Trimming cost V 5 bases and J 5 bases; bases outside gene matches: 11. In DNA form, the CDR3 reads TGTGCCAGCAGTCACGGGGGCGCAGGGGGCTATCAGCCCCAGCATTTT. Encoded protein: CASSHGGAGGYQPQHF.

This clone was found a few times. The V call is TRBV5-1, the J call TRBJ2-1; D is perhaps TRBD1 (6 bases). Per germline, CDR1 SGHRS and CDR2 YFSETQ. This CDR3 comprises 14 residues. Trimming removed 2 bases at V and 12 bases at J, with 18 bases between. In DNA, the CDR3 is TGCGCCAGCAGCTTCTCACAGGGCTCCAGGGGGCAGTTCTTC. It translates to CASSFSQGSRGQFF.

CDR3 loop: CAISESRSISNQPQHF. DNA of the CDR3: TGTGCCATCAGTGAGTCGAGATCTATAAGCAATCAGCCCCAGCATTTT. V gene TRBV10-3 combines with J gene TRBJ1-5; D unclear. The CDR3 length is 16 residues. Trimming took 0 bases from V and 1 from J, leaving 10 bases between them. Per the germline V gene, CDR1 is ENHRY and CDR2 is SYGVKD.

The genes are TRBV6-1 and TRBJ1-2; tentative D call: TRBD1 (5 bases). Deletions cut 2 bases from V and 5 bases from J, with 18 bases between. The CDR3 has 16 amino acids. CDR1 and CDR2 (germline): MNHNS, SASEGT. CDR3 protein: CASSEKGTDTAYGYTF. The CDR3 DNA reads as TGTGCCAGCAGTGAAAAGGGTACGGACACCGCTTATGGCTACACCTTC.

This chain's CDR3 is CASRDPGLALEQYF. The CDR3 region has the DNA TGTGCCAGCAGAGACCCGGGACTAGCCCTCGAGCAGTACTTC. The chain employs TRBV6-6 and TRBJ2-7; 9 nucleotides match TRBD2. From germline, CDR1 is MNHNY and CDR2 SVGAGI (reference sequence). With V trimmed by 6 bases and J by 6 bases, 9 bases remained unmatched. The CDR3 runs to 14 residues.

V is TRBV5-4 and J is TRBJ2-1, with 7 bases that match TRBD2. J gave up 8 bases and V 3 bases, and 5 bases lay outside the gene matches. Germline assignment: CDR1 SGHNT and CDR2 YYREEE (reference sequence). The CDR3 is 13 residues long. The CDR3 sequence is CASSSAGRDEQFF. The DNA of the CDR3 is TGTGCCAGCAGCTCGGCTGGGAGGGATGAGCAGTTCTTC.

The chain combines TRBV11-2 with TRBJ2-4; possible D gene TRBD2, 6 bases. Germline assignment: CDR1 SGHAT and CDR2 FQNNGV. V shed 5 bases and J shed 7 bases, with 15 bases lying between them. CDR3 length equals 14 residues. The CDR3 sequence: CASSLRSGRNIQYF. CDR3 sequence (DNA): TGTGCCAGCAGCCTCAGGTCGGGGAGGAACATTCAGTACTTC.

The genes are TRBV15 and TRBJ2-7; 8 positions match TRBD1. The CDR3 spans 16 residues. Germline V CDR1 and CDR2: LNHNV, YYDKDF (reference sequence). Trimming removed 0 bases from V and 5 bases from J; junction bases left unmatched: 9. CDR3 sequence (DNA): TGTGCCACCAGCAGAGATTCTGCAGGGGGCATCGACGAGCAGTACTTC. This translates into CATSRDSAGGIDEQYF.

CDR3: CASRMTVRNTIYF. DNA of the CDR3: TGTGCCAGCAGGATGACAGTAAGGAACACCATATATTTT. The chain links TRBV2 to TRBJ1-3; possible D gene TRBD1, 5 bases. V lost 6 bases to trimming and J lost 7 bases, with 13 bases between them. The CDR3 is 13 amino acids. Germline values: CDR1 SNHLY, CDR2 FYNNEI.

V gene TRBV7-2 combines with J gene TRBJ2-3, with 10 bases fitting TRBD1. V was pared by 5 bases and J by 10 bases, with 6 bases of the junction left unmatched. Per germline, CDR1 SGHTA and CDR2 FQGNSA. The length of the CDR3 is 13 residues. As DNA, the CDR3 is TGTGCCAGCAGCACTAGGGACAGGGGACCGCAGTATTTT. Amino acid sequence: CASSTRDRGPQYF.

CDR3 in amino acids: CASSGTMNTEAFF. The CDR3 nucleotides read TGTGCCAGCAGCGGGACAATGAACACTGAAGCTTTCTTT. V usage is TRBV7-2 and J usage is TRBJ1-1, with a tentative D call TRBD1 (6 bases). From germline, CDR1 is SGHTA and CDR2 FQGNSA. There are 13 residues in the CDR3. Trimming stripped 5 bases from V and 0 bases from J, with 7 bases between.

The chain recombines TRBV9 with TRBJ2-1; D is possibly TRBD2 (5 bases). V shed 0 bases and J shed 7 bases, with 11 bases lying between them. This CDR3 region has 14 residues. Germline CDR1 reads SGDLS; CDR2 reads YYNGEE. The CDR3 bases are TGTGCCAGCAGCGTAGGGCGGTGGGAGAATGAGCAGTTCTTC. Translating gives CASSVGRWENEQFF. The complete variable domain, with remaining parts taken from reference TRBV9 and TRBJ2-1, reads DSGVTQTPKHLITATGQRVTLRCSPRSGDLSVYWYQQSLDQGLQFLIQYYNGEERAKGNILERFSAQQFPDLHSELNLSSLELGDSALYFCASSVGRWENEQFFGPGTRLTVL.

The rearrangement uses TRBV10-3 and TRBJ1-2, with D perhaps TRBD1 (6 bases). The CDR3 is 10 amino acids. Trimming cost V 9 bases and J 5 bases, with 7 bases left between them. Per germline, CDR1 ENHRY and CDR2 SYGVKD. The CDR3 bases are TGTGCCATAGGACAGTATGGCTACACCTTC. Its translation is CAIGQYGYTF.

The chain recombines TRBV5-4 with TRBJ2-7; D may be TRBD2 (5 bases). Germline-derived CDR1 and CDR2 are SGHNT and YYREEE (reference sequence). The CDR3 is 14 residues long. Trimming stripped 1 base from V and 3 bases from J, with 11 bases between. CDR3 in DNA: TGTGCCAGCAGCTTGTACGGGGAGCTCTACGAGCAGTACTTC. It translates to CASSLYGELYEQYF.

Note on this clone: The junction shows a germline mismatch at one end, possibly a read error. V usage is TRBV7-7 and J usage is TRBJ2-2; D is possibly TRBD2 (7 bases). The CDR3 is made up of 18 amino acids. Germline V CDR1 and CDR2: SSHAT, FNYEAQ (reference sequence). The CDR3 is CASSLYAAGATNTGELFF. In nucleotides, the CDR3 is TGTGCTAGCAGCTTATATGCGGCGGGGGCGACGAACACCGGGGAGCTGTTTTTT.

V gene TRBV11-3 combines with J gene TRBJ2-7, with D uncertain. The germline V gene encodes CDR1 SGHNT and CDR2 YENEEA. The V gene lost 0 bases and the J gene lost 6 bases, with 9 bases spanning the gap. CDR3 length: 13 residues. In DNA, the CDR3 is TGTGCCAGCAGCTTAGATTCCTCGGGCGAGCAGTACTTC. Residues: CASSLDSSGEQYF.

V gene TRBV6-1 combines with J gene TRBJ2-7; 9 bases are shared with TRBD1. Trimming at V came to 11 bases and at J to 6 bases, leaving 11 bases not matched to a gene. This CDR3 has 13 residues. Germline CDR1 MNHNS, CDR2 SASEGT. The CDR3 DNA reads TGTGCCGCCTCGGGACAGGGAGGGCTCGAGCAGTACTTC. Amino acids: CAASGQGGLEQYF.

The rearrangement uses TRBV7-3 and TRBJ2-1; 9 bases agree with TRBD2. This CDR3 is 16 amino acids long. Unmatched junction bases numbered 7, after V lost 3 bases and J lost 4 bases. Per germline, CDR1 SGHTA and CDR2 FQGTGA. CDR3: CASSLDLAGAYNEQFF. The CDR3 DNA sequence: TGTGCCAGCAGCTTGGATTTAGCGGGGGCATACAATGAGCAGTTCTTC.

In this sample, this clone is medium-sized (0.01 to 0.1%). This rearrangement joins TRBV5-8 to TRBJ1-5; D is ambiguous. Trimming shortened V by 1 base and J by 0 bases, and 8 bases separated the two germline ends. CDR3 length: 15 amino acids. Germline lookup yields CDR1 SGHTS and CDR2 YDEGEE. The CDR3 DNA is TGTGCCAGCAGCTTGTACGGAGATAGCAATCAGCCCCAGCATTTT. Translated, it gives CASSLYGDSNQPQHF.

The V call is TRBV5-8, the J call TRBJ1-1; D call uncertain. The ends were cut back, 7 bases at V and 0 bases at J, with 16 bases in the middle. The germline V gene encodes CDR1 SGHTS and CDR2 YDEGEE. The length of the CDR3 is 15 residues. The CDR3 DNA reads TGTGCCAGCCCCCCACTGCGGGGAATGAACACTGAAGCTTTCTTT. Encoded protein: CASPPLRGMNTEAFF. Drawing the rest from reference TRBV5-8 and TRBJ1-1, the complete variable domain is EAGVTQSPTHLIKTRGQQATLRCSPISGHTSVYWYQQALGLGLQFLLWYDEGEERNRGNFPPRFSGRQFPNYSSELNVNALELEDSALYLCASPPLRGMNTEAFFGQGTRLTVV.

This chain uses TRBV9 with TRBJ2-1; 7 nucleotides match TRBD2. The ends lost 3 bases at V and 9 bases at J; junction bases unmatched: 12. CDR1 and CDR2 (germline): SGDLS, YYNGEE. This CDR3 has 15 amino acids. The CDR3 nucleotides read TGTGCCAGCAGCGCCCAAGGACTAGGGGTCGGTGAGCAGTTCTTC. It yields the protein CASSAQGLGVGEQFF.

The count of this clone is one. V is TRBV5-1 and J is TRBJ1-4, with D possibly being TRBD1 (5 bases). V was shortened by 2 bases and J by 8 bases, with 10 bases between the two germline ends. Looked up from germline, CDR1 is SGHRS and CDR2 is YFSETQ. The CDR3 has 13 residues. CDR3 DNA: TGCGCCAGCAGCTTCGCGGGGGACGAAAAACTGTTTTTT. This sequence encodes CASSFAGDEKLFF. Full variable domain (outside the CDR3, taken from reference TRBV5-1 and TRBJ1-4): KAGVTQTPRYLIKTRGQQVTLSCSPISGHRSVSWYQQTPGQGLQFLFEYFSETQRNKGNFPGRFSGRQFSNSRSEMNVSTLELGDSALYLCASSFAGDEKLFFGSGTQLSVL.

The CDR3: CASSQPASTGELFF. The CDR3 DNA reads as TGCGCCAGCAGCCAACCCGCGAGCACCGGGGAGCTGTTTTTT. The chain joins TRBV4-1 to TRBJ2-2; D unresolved. The germline gives CDR1 MGHRA, CDR2 YSYEKL. CDR3 length equals 14 residues. Trimming shortened V by 2 bases and J by 4 bases, and 8 bases separated the two germline ends.